The subject of this entry is one T cell receptor (beta chain). Its antigen is not known. This sample is part of a study of tumor-infiltrating lymphocytes in localized non-small cell lung cancer. About the research overall: From each patient, both tumor and uninvolved lung, non-adjacent to tumor, were sampled.

Germline assignment: CDR1 SGHAT and CDR2 FQNNGV. The length of the CDR3 is 14 residues. V lost 1 base to trimming and J lost 2 bases, with 9 bases between them. Sequenced by immunoSEQ multiplex PCR; TCRdb stores in-frame clones only, minus some. The data hold about 7,600 clones, with 60% to 80% observed a single time. Whole-study findings and limits: No T-cell fraction difference was seen between IM1 and IM2 tumors.

The gene calls are TRBV11-2 and TRBJ2-7; D is unresolved. Sequencing used lung tumor tissue. The receptor's source is a human donor with non-small cell lung cancer. CDR3 region: CASSLVVPTYEQYF. The CDR3 DNA follows: TGTGCCAGCAGCTTAGTGGTGCCTACCTACGAGCAGTACTTC.